This TCR beta chain was observed in a study of T cell responses to AZD1222 COVID-19 vaccine. The germline V and J ends were trimmed by 2 bases and 3 bases, with 5 bases remaining between them. The CDR3 has 13 amino acids. Germline V gives CDR1 LGHNA, CDR2 YSLEER. Study-wide results and limits: It was only a handful of AZD1222 recipients who were seropositive at baseline. Spike-wide vaccine-associated CD4 TCRs dominated at 160-218 and 743-854. Spike-specific TCR breadth and depth rose after two AZD1222 doses.

Assay: immunoSEQ multiplex PCR; the TCRdb copy retains only in-frame clones and omits some. The table lists more than 95,000 clones, 70% to 90% of them singletons. Regarding this clone: Its antigen is not known.

The clonotype was recovered from an adult in good health. Specimen: peripheral blood, collected on day 0 of AZD1222 vaccination. The chain links TRBV4-3 to TRBJ2-1; D gene unclear. CDR3 amino acids: CASSQSSYNEQFF. CDR3 DNA sequence: TGCGCCAGCAGCCAATCCAGCTACAATGAGCAGTTCTTC.